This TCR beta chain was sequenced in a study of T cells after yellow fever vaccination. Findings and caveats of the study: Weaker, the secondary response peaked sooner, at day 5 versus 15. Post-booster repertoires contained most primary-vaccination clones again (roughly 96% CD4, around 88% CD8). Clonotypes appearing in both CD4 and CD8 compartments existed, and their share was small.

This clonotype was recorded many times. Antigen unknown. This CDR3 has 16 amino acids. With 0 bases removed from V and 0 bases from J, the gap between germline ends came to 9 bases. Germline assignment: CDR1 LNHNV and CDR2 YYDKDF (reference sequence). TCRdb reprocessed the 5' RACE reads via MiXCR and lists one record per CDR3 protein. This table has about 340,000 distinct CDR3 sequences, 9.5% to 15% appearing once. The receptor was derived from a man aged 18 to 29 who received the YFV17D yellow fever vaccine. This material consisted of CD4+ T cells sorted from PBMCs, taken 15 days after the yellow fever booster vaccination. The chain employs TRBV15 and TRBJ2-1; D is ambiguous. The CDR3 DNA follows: TGTGCCACCAGCAGAGATTGGGCTAGCTCCTACAATGAGCAGTTCTTC. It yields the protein CATSRDWASSYNEQFF.